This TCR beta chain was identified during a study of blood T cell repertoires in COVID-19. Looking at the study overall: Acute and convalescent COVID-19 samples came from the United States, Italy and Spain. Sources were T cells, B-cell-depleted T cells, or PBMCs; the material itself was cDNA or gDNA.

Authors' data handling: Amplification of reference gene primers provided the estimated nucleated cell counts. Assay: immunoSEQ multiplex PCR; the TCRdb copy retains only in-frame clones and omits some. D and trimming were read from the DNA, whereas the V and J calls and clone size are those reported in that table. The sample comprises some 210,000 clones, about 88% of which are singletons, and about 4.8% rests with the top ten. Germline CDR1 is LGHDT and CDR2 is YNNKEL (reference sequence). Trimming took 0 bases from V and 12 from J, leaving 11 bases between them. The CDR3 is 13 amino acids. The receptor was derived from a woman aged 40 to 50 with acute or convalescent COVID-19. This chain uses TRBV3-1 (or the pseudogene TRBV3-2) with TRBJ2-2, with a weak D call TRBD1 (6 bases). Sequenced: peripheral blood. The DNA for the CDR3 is TGTGCCAGCAGCCAAGAGGGCAGGGGAAAGCTGTTTTTT. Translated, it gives CASSQEGRGKLFF.